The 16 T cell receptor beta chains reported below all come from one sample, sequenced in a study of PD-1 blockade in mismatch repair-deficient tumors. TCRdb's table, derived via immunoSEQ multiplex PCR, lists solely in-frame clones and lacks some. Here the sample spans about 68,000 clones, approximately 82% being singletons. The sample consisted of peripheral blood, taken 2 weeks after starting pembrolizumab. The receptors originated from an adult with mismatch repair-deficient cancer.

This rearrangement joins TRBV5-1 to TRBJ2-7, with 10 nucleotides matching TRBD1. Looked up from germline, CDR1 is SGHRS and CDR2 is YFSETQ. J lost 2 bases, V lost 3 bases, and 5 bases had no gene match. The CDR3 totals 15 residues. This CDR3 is CASSSGDRGTYEQYF. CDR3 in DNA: TGCGCCAGCAGCTCTGGGGACAGGGGAACCTACGAGCAGTACTTC.

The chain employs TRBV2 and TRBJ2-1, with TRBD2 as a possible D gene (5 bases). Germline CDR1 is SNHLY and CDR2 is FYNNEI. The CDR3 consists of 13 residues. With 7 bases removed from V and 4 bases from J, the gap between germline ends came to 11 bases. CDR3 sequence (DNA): TGTGCCAGCATCGTTAGCGAGTACAATGAGCAGTTCTTC. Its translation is CASIVSEYNEQFF.

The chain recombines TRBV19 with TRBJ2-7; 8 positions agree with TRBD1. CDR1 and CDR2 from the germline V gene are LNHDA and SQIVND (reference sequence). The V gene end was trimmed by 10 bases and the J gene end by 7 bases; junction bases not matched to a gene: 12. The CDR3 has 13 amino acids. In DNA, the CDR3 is TGTGCCACCTCGACAGGGGCCGGGGAAGAGCAGTACTTC. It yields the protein CATSTGAGEEQYF.

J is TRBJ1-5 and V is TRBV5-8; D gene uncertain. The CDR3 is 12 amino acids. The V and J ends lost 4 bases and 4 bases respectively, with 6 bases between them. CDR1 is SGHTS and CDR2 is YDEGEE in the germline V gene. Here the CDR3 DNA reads TGTGCCAGCAGCGTCGCGAATCAGCCCCAGCATTTT. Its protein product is CASSVANQPQHF.

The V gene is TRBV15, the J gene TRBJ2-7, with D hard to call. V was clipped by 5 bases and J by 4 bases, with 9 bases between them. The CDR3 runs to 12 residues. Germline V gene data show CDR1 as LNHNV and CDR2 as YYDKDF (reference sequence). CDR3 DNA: TGTGCCACCAGCGAAGGGAATTACGAGCAGTACTTC. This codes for CATSEGNYEQYF.

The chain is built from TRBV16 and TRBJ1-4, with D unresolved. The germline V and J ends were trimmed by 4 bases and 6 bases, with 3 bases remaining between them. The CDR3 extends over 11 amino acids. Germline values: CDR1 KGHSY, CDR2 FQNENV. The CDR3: CASSLDEKLFF. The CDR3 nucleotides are TGTGCCAGCAGCCTAGATGAAAAACTGTTTTTT. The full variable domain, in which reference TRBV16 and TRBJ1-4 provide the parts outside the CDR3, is GEEVAQTPKHLVRGEGQKAKLYCAPIKGHSYVFWYQQVLKNEFKFLISFQNENVFDETGMPKERFSAKCLPNSPCSLEIQATKLEDSAVYFCASSLDEKLFFGSGTQLSVL.

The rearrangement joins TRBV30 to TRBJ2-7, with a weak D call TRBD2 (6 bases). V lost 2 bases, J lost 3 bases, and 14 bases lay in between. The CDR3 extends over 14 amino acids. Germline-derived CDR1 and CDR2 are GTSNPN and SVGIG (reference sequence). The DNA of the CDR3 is TGTGCCTGGAGTCCCAGTGCGGGACGCTACGAGCAGTACTTC. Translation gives CAWSPSAGRYEQYF.

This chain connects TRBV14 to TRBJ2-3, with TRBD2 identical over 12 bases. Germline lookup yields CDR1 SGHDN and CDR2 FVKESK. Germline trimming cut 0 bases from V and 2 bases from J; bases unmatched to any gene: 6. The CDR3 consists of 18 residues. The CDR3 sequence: CASSQESRLAGATDTQYF. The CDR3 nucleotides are TGTGCCAGCAGCCAAGAAAGCCGACTAGCGGGAGCCACAGATACGCAGTATTTT.

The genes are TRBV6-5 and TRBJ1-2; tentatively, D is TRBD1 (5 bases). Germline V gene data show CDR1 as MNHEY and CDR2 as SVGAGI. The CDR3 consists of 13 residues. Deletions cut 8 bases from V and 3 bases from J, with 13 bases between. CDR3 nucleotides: TGTGCCAGCTCACTAACACAGGACTATGGCTACACCTTC. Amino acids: CASSLTQDYGYTF.

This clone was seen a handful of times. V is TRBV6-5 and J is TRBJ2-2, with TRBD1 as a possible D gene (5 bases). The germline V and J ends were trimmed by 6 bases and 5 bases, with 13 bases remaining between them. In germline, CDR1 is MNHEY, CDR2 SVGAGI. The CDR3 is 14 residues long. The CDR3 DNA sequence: TGTGCCAGCAGATGGCAGGGAAGGACCGGGGAGCTGTTTTTT. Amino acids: CASRWQGRTGELFF.

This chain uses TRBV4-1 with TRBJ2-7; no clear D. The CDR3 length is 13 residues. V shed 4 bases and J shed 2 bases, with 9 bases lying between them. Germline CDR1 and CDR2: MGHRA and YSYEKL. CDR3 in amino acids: CASSPLSTYEQYF. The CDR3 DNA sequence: TGCGCCAGCAGCCCGCTCTCAACCTACGAGCAGTACTTC.

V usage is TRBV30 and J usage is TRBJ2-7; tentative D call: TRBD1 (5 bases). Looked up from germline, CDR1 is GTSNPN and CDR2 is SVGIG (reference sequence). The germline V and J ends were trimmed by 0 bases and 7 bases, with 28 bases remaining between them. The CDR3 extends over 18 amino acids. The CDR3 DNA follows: TGTGCCTGGAGTGTATCAGGATCAGGGCAGGGCCCTCTGGGGGAGCAGTACTTC. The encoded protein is CAWSVSGSGQGPLGEQYF.

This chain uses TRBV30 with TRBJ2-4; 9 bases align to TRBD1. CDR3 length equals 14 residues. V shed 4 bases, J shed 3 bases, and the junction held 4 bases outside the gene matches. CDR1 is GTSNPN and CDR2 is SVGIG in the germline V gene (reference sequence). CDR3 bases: TGTGCCTGGACACCGGGACAGGGCAAAAACATTCAGTACTTC. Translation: CAWTPGQGKNIQYF.

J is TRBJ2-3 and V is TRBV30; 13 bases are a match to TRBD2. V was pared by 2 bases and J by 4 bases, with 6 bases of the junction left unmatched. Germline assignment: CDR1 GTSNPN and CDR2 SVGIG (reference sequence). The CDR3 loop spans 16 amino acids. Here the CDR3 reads CAWSPPGLAGSDTQYF. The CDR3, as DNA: TGTGCCTGGAGTCCACCGGGACTAGCGGGATCAGATACGCAGTATTTT.

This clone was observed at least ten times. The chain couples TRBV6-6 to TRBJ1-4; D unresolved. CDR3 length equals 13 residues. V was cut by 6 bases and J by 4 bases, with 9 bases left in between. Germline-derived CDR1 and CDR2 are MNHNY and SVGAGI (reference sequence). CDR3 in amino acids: CASSTTGNEKLFF. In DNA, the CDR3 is TGTGCCAGCAGCACCACGGGTAATGAAAAACTGTTTTTT.

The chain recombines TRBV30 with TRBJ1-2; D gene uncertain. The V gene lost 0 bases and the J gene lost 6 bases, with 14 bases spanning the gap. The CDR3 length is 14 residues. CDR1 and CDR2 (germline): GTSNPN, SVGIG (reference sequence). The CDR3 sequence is CAWSVRVGRDGYTF. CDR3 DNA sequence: TGTGCCTGGAGTGTACGTGTAGGGCGCGATGGCTACACCTTC.